The 27 T cell receptor beta chains below were found in one sample sequenced in a study of beta chain features in type 1 diabetes. All of the isolated RNA was reverse transcribed, so expressed TCRB transcripts were sequenced. Using immunoSEQ multiplex PCR, the repertoire was profiled, and TCRdb retains in-frame clones only, with some absent. Altogether about 620,000 clones are present, 15% to 18% being singletons, with the ten largest covering about 0.087%. The sequencing input was naive CD4+ T cells from blood. Receptors were obtained from a man aged 18 to 30 in good health.

The chain uses TRBV7-2 and TRBJ2-7; 8 nucleotides align to TRBD1. Germline loops: CDR1 SGHTA, CDR2 FQGNSA. The J segment lost 1 base and the V segment lost 8 bases, leaving 1 base of the junction unmatched. There are 12 residues in the CDR3. CDR3 coding DNA: TGTGCCAGCCGACAGGGGTCCTACGAGCAGTACTTC. Amino acids: CASRQGSYEQYF.

This sequence joins TRBV5-4 and TRBJ2-1, with TRBD1 identical over 10 bases. This CDR3 is 17 amino acids long. CDR1 is SGHNT and CDR2 is YYREEE in the germline V gene (reference sequence). J gave up 5 bases and V 3 bases, and 11 bases lay outside the gene matches. CDR3 bases: TGTGCCAGCAGCTGGTTCCTAGGACAGGGGGTCCACAATGAGCAGTTCTTC. This codes for CASSWFLGQGVHNEQFF.

This clone was counted between two and nine times. This sequence joins TRBV11-2 and TRBJ2-1, with D perhaps given as TRBD1 or TRBD2 (6 bases each). The V gene's germline CDR1 is SGHAT and CDR2 FQNNGV. CDR3 length: 16 amino acids. V lost 1 base and J 8 bases, leaving 18 bases between the germline ends. The CDR3 sequence is CASSLGGQGRQYEQFF. In DNA form, the CDR3 reads TGTGCCAGCAGCTTAGGAGGTCAGGGGAGGCAATATGAGCAGTTCTTC.

In its sample, this clone was seen a few times. The rearrangement links TRBV5-6 to TRBJ2-5; 8 bases match TRBD1. CDR3 size: 15 residues. Germline loops: CDR1 SGHDT, CDR2 YYEEEE. V shed 0 bases, J shed 2 bases, and the junction held 3 bases outside the gene matches. Here the CDR3 reads CASSLARGLQETQYF. The DNA for the CDR3 is TGTGCCAGCAGCTTGGCCAGGGGGCTTCAAGAGACCCAGTACTTC.

In its sample, this clone was seen a few times. J is TRBJ2-7 and V is TRBV2, with TRBD2 matching 8 bases. There are 15 residues in the CDR3. Germline CDR1 is SNHLY and CDR2 is FYNNEI. The J segment lost 5 bases and the V segment lost 7 bases, leaving 13 bases of the junction unmatched. The CDR3 nucleotides are TGTGCCAGCACCCTCCTTAGCGGGACTCCCGACGAGCAGTACTTC. Protein product: CASTLLSGTPDEQYF.

This clone was seen a few times. The chain combines TRBV4-2 with TRBJ2-5; tentative D call: TRBD2 (6 bases). V lost 5 bases to trimming and J lost 1 base, with 14 bases between them. There are 15 residues in the CDR3. Germline V gives CDR1 LGHNA, CDR2 YNFKEQ. CDR3 amino acids: CASSSAGLRQETQYF. The CDR3 nucleotides are TGTGCCAGCAGCTCAGCGGGTCTACGCCAAGAGACCCAGTACTTC.

This clone has just a few counts. V and J are TRBV6-5 and TRBJ2-5; D is ambiguous. The V and J ends lost 0 bases and 7 bases respectively, with 9 bases between them. CDR3 length: 13 residues. Germline V gene data show CDR1 as MNHEY and CDR2 as SVGAGI. The CDR3 DNA sequence: TGTGCCAGCAGTTACTCGCCCATGGGGACCCAGTACTTC. It encodes CASSYSPMGTQYF.

J is TRBJ1-5 and V is TRBV5-1; D perhaps matches TRBD1 (6 bases). The CDR3 loop spans 16 amino acids. Trimming removed 4 bases at V and 0 bases at J, with 14 bases between. Germline V gene sequence: CDR1 SGHRS, CDR2 YFSETQ. The CDR3 here is CASSLDGQISNQPQHF. For the CDR3, the DNA is TGCGCCAGCAGCCTTGACGGACAGATTAGCAATCAGCCCCAGCATTTT.

The chain is built from TRBV9 and TRBJ1-1; no clear D. CDR1 SGDLS and CDR2 YYNGEE come from the germline V gene. The CDR3 spans 14 residues. V dropped 4 bases and J dropped 4 bases, with 14 bases sitting between them. CDR3 DNA: TGTGCCAGCAGCCCAGGAACTTTGGGCACTGAAGCTTTCTTT. Translating gives CASSPGTLGTEAFF.

This chain connects TRBV9 to TRBJ2-2, with 7 nucleotides matching TRBD2. The CDR3 length is 16 residues. Unmatched junction bases numbered 11, after V lost 5 bases and J lost 4 bases. The germline CDR1 and CDR2 sequences are SGDLS and YYNGEE. The CDR3 coding sequence is TGTGCCAGCAGGGCAGCCGGGCTAGCGGTCACCGGGGAGCTGTTTTTT. The encoded protein is CASRAAGLAVTGELFF.

This CDR3 is CRPGQGAYNEQFF. The CDR3 DNA reads TGCAGACCCGGACAGGGAGCCTACAATGAGCAGTTCTTC. This sequence joins TRBV29-1 and TRBJ2-1; 8 nucleotides agree with TRBD1. Germline values: CDR1 SQVTM, CDR2 ANQGSEA. CDR3 length equals 13 residues.

The chain couples TRBV7-3 to TRBJ2-7, with 7 nucleotides matching TRBD1. The germline gives CDR1 SGHTA, CDR2 FQGTGA. Trimming took 3 bases from V and 2 from J; bases not matched to a gene: 4. The CDR3 contains 14 residues. CDR3 in DNA: TGTGCCAGCAGCTTTAACAGGGGCCCCTACGAGCAGTACTTC. Its protein is CASSFNRGPYEQYF.

This clone was seen only a few times. This chain links TRBV19 with TRBJ2-7; TRBD1 is a possible D gene (6 bases). CDR1 and CDR2 (germline): LNHDA, SQIVND (reference sequence). Trimming shortened V by 3 bases and J by 2 bases, and 23 bases separated the two germline ends. The CDR3 runs to 18 residues. CDR3 amino acids: CASSILSASNRDPYEQYF. Here the CDR3 DNA reads TGTGCCAGTAGTATCCTTTCCGCCTCGAACAGGGACCCCTACGAGCAGTACTTC.

The CDR3 DNA is TGTGCCAGCAGCCCCTGGACAGACTACGAGCAGTACTTC. Translated: CASSPWTDYEQYF. J is TRBJ2-7 and V is TRBV4-2; D is possibly TRBD1 (6 bases). The ends were cut back, 4 bases at V and 3 bases at J, with 10 bases in the middle. Germline V CDR1 and CDR2: LGHNA, YNFKEQ. The CDR3 length is 13 residues.

This clone was counted a few times. V is TRBV7-2 and J is TRBJ2-3, with TRBD2 matching over 11 bases. Looked up from germline, CDR1 is SGHTA and CDR2 is FQGNSA. CDR3 length: 16 residues. The J segment lost 1 base and the V segment lost 6 bases, leaving 6 bases of the junction unmatched. Written as DNA, the CDR3 is TGTGCCAGCAGTCTTCCACTAGCGGGAGGCACAGATACGCAGTATTTT. This encodes CASSLPLAGGTDTQYF.

J is TRBJ2-3 and V is TRBV13, with 8 bases matching TRBD2. The length of the CDR3 is 12 residues. V shed 4 bases and J 14 bases; nucleotides not matched to a gene: 8. The germline gives CDR1 PRHDT, CDR2 FYEKMQ (reference sequence). The CDR3 here is CASSSRGGPAYF. CDR3 nucleotides: TGTGCCAGCAGCTCCCGCGGGGGGCCCGCGTATTTT.

The V and J genes are TRBV25-1 and TRBJ2-6; D unresolved. The V end was cut by 5 bases, the J end by 0 bases, with 8 bases between. The CDR3 consists of 15 residues. CDR1 is MGHDK and CDR2 is SYGVNS in the germline V gene. CDR3 bases: TGTGCCAGCAGTACACACAGCTCTGGGGCCAACGTCCTGACTTTC. Its translation: CASSTHSSGANVLTF.

As for this clone: This clone may be a read error of a much larger clone one base away. The chain employs TRBV9 and TRBJ2-3; D gene uncertain. The CDR3 runs to 12 residues. Trimming shortened V by 0 bases and J by 4 bases, and 3 bases separated the two germline ends. Germline V lookup: CDR1 SGDLS, CDR2 YYNGEE. DNA for the CDR3: TGTGCCAGCAGCGTAGTACCAGATACGCAGTATTTT. Amino acids: CASSVVPDTQYF.

Only a few counts were recorded for this clone. This chain uses TRBV5-1 with TRBJ2-1; 16 nucleotides agree with TRBD2. This CDR3 contains 16 residues. The germline V gene encodes CDR1 SGHRS and CDR2 YFSETQ. V was pared by 4 bases and J by 8 bases, with 6 bases of the junction left unmatched. The CDR3 DNA reads TGCGCCAGCAGCCCCCCGGGACTAGCGGGGGGGTATGAGCAGTTCTTC. It specifies CASSPPGLAGGYEQFF.

This sequence joins TRBV15 and TRBJ2-7, with 7 positions matching TRBD1. With 5 bases clipped from V and 5 bases from J, the junction kept 9 bases outside the gene matches. This CDR3 is built from 14 residues. In germline, CDR1 is LNHNV, CDR2 YYDKDF (reference sequence). As DNA, the CDR3 is TGTGCCACCAGCTCGCGGACAGGTACGGACGAGCAGTACTTC. Its translation: CATSSRTGTDEQYF.

This clone appeared a few times. This rearrangement joins TRBV6-6 to TRBJ1-5; tentatively, D is TRBD1 (5 bases). Germline assignment: CDR1 MNHNY and CDR2 SVGAGI (reference sequence). This CDR3 is built from 12 residues. The CDR3 sequence is CATSQGNQPQHF. Here the CDR3 DNA reads TGTGCTACGTCCCAGGGAAATCAGCCCCAGCATTTT.

V is TRBV4-1 and J is TRBJ2-5; D could derive from TRBD1 or TRBD2 (5 bases each). V lost 3 bases, J lost 5 bases, and 25 bases lay in between. The CDR3 has 18 amino acids. Per germline, CDR1 MGHRA and CDR2 YSYEKL. CDR3 in amino acids: CASSQSRGITRGYETQYF. The CDR3 DNA reads TGCGCCAGCAGCCAGTCGAGGGGAATTACCCGAGGGTACGAGACCCAGTACTTC.

This clone was counted a few times. This rearrangement joins TRBV7-9 to TRBJ1-2, with no clear D. Looked up from germline, CDR1 is SEHNR and CDR2 is FQNEAQ (reference sequence). The CDR3 runs to 16 residues. Between the trimmed V and J ends, which lost 6 bases and 0 bases, there was a span of 17 bases. The CDR3 bases are TGTGCCAGCAGTCTCAGTAGCCAGACCGCTAACTATGGCTACACCTTC. Its translation is CASSLSSQTANYGYTF. The full variable domain, completed using reference TRBV7-9 and TRBJ1-2, is DTGVSQNPRHKITKRGQNVTFRCDPISEHNRLYWYRQTLGQGPEFLTYFQNEAQLEKSRLLSDRFSAERPKGSFSTLEIQRTEQGDSAMYLCASSLSSQTANYGYTFGSGTRLTVV.

This clone occurred a few times. J is TRBJ1-6 and V is TRBV7-2; the D is unclear. V gave up 5 bases and J gave up 8 bases, with 16 bases separating them. Germline-derived CDR1 and CDR2 are SGHTA and FQGNSA. The CDR3 extends over 15 amino acids. The CDR3 coding sequence is TGTGCCAGCAGCCCCGGCAGGACCCCACATTCACCCCTCCACTTT. As protein: CASSPGRTPHSPLHF.

The rearrangement uses TRBV5-1 and TRBJ2-7, with 8 bases identical to TRBD2. CDR3 length equals 13 residues. J was trimmed by 6 bases and V by 6 bases; bases with no gene match: 8. Germline CDR1 reads SGHRS; CDR2 reads YFSETQ. The CDR3 nucleotides are TGCGCCAGCAACGGAGCGGGAGCCCTCGAGCAGTACTTC. Translated: CASNGAGALEQYF.

In its sample, this clone was seen a few times. The chain employs TRBV27 and TRBJ2-4; TRBD1 matches 8 bases. The CDR3 covers 15 residues. CDR1 is MNHEY, CDR2 SMNVEV, per germline (reference sequence). V gave up 6 bases and J gave up 5 bases; unmatched junction bases: 9. CDR3 loop: CASSFYGQGENIQYF. The CDR3 nucleotides are TGTGCCAGCAGCTTCTATGGACAGGGCGAAAACATTCAGTACTTC.

This clone was observed a few times. V usage is TRBV28 and J usage is TRBJ1-5; 9 positions match TRBD1. The germline V gene has CDR1 MDHEN and CDR2 SYDVKM. V dropped 5 bases and J dropped 2; count of bases not matched to a gene: 4. The CDR3 is made up of 15 amino acids. The CDR3 DNA reads as TGTGCCAGCAGTACAGGGGGCGCTGGCAATCAGCCCCAGCATTTT. This gives the protein CASSTGGAGNQPQHF.